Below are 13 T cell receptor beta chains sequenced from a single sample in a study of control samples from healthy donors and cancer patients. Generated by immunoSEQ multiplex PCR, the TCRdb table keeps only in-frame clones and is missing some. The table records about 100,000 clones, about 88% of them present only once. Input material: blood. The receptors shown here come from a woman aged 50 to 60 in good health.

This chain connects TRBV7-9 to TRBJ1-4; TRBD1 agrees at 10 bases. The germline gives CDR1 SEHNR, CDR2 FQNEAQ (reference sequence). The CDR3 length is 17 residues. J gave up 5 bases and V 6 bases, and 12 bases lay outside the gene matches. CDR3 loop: CASRSAAPGQGNEKLFF. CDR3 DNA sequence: TGTGCCAGCAGGTCCGCTGCCCCGGGACAGGGGAATGAAAAACTGTTTTTT.

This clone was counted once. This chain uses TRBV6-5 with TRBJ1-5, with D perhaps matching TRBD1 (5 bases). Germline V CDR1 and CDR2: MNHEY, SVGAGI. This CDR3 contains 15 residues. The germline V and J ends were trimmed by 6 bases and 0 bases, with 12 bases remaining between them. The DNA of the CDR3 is TGTGCCAGCAGAAGACAGACTGATAGCAATCAGCCCCAGCATTTT. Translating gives CASRRQTDSNQPQHF.

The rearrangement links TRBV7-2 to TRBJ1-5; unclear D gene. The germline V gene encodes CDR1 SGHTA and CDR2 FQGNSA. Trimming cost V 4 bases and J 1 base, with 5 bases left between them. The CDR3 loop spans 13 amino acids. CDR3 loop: CASSWRSNQPQHF. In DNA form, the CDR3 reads TGTGCCAGCAGCTGGCGGAGCAATCAGCCCCAGCATTTT.

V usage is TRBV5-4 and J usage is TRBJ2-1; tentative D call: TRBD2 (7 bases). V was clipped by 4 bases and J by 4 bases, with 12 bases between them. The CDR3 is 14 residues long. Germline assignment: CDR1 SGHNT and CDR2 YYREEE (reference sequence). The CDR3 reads CASSREGGYNEQFF. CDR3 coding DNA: TGTGCCAGCAGCCGCGAGGGGGGGTACAATGAGCAGTTCTTC.

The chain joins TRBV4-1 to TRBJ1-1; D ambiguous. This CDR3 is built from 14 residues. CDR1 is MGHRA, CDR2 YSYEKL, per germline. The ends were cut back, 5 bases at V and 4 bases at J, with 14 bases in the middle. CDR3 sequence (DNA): TGCGCCAGCAGCTTAGGGCAATTGAGCACTGAAGCTTTCTTT. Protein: CASSLGQLSTEAFF.

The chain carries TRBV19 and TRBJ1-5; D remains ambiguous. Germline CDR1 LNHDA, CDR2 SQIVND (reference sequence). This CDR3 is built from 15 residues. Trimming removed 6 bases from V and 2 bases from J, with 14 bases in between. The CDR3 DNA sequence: TGTGCCAGTAGGAACTCGGGGAGGGGCAATCAGCCCCAGCATTTT. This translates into CASRNSGRGNQPQHF. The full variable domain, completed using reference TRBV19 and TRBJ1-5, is DGGITQSPKYLFRKEGQNVTLSCEQNLNHDAMYWYRQDPGQGLRLIYYSQIVNDFQKGDIAEGYSVSREKKESFPLTVTSAQKNPTAFYLCASRNSGRGNQPQHFGDGTRLSIL.

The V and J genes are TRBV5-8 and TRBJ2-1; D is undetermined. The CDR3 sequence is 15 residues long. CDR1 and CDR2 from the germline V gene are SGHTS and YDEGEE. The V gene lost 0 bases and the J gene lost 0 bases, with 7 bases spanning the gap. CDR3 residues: CASSLGPSSYNEQFF. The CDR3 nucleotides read TGTGCCAGCAGCTTGGGTCCAAGCTCCTACAATGAGCAGTTCTTC.

The CDR3 region is CASSSAFSGNTIYF. As DNA, the CDR3 is TGTGCCAGCAGCTCAGCGTTCTCTGGAAACACCATATATTTT. The rearrangement links TRBV6-2 or TRBV6-3 to TRBJ1-3, with unresolved D. V lost 6 bases, J lost 0 bases, and 9 bases lay in between. There are 14 residues in the CDR3. Looked up from germline, CDR1 is MNHEY and CDR2 is SVGEGT.

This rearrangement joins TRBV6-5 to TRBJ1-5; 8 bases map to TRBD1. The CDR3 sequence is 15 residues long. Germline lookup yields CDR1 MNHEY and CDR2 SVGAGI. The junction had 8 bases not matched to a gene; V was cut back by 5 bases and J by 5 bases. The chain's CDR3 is CASSRTQGGYQPQHF. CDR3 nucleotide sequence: TGTGCCAGCAGTAGGACACAGGGGGGGTATCAGCCCCAGCATTTT.

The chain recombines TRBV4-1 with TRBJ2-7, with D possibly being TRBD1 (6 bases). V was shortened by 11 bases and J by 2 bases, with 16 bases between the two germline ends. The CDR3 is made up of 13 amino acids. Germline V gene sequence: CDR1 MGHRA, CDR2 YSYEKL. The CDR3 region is CASRGGTAYEQYF. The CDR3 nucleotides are TGCGCCTCTAGAGGGGGTACAGCCTACGAGCAGTACTTC.

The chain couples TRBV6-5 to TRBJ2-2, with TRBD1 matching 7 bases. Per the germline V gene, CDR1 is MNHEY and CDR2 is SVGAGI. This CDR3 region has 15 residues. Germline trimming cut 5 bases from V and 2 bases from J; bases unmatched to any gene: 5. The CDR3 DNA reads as TGTGCCAGCAGTCGGGACAGACCCAACACCGGGGAGCTGTTTTTT. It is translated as CASSRDRPNTGELFF.

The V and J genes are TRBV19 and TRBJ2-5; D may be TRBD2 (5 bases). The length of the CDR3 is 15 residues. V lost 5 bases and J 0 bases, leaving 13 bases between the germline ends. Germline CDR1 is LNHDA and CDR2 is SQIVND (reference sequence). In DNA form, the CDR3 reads TGTGCCAGTAGTGGACTCCCGGGCTACCAAGAGACCCAGTACTTC. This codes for CASSGLPGYQETQYF.

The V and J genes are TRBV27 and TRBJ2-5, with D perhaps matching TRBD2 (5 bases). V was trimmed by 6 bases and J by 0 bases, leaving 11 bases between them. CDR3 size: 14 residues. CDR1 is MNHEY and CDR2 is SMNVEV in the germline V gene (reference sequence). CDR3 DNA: TGTGCCAGCAGCCCACGCGGGTACCAAGAGACCCAGTACTTC. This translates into CASSPRGYQETQYF.